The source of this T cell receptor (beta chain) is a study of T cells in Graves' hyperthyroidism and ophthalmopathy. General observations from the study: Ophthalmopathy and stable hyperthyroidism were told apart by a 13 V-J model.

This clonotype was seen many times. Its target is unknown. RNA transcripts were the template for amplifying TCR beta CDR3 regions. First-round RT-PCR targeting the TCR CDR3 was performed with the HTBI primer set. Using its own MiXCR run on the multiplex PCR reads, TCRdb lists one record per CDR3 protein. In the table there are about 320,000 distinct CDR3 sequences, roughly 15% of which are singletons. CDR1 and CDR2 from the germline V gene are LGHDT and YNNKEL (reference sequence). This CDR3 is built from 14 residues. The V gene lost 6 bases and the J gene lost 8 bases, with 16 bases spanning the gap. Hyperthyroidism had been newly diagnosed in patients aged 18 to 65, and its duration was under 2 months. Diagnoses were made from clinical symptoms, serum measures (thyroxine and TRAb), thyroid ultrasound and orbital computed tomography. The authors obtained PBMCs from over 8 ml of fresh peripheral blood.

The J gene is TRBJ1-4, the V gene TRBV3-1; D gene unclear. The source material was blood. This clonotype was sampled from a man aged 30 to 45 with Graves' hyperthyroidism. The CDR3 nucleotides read TGTGCCAGCAGGGCTGCGTTGGAGGAAGAAAAACTGTTTTTT. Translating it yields CASRAALEEEKLFF.